These 30 T cell receptor beta chains were all obtained from the same sample, sequenced in a study of glioma-infiltrating T cells. The iRepertoire nested amplicon-rescue multiplex PCR amplified TCR alpha and beta CDR3s from RNA. TCRdb re-called the multiplex PCR reads through MiXCR, storing one row per CDR3 protein. The sample includes about 380,000 distinct CDR3 sequences, roughly two fifths of them seen just once. The source material was glioma tissue, nonneoplastic brain tissue, or PBMCs (not recorded which). The receptors shown here come from a human donor with low-grade glioma or glioblastoma, undergoing nonglioma brain surgery, or in good health (not recorded which).

The chain has TRBV27 and TRBJ2-1; TRBD2 matches 7 bases. The CDR3 loop spans 16 amino acids. The J segment lost 6 bases and the V segment lost 1 base, leaving 9 bases of the junction unmatched. CDR1 MNHEY and CDR2 SMNVEV come from the germline V gene (reference sequence). The CDR3 loop reads CASSLLSGMDVNEQFF. The CDR3, as DNA: TGTGCCAGCAGTTTATTAAGCGGGATGGATGTCAATGAGCAGTTCTTC.

The count of this clonotype is one. One junction end does not reproduce the germline sequence, and a read error may be involved. J is TRBJ2-7 and V is TRBV6-1, with a weak D call TRBD1 (6 bases). CDR1 MNHNS and CDR2 SASEGT come from the germline V gene. The CDR3 length is 17 residues. In DNA, the CDR3 is TGCGCCAGCAGCTCCGCGCTGGGACAACCCAGCTCCTACGAGCAGTACTTC. This sequence encodes CASSSALGQPSSYEQYF.

This sequence joins TRBV15 and TRBJ1-1; the match to TRBD1 covers 7 bases. CDR1 and CDR2 (germline): LNHNV, YYDKDF (reference sequence). The V and J ends lost 4 bases and 4 bases, in that order; junction bases with no gene match: 3. This CDR3 region has 13 residues. CDR3 loop: CATSMTGLTEAFF. The CDR3 region has the DNA TGTGCCACCAGCATGACAGGGCTCACTGAAGCTTTCTTT.

This clonotype was detected many times. V is TRBV20-1 and J is TRBJ2-1, with 11 bases aligning to TRBD2. The V and J ends lost 6 bases and 3 bases, in that order; junction bases with no gene match: 13. CDR3 length: 17 residues. The germline V gene encodes CDR1 DFQATT and CDR2 SNEGSKA (reference sequence). CDR3 DNA sequence: TGCAGTGCCGGCACCTTTAGCGGGAGGGCCTTCTACAATGAGCAGTTCTTC. Its protein product is CSAGTFSGRAFYNEQFF.

V is TRBV20-1 and J is TRBJ2-3; 9 nucleotides agree with TRBD1. The CDR3 runs 21 residues. Germline-derived CDR1 and CDR2 are DFQATT and SNEGSKA (reference sequence). V lost 0 bases to trimming and J lost 3 bases; unmatched junction nucleotides: 22. In DNA, the CDR3 is TGCAGTGCTAGAGATTCAGGTCGGGACAGGGATGCTTGGGAGTGGACAGATACGCAGTATTTT. Protein: CSARDSGRDRDAWEWTDTQYF.

The V and J genes are TRBV28 and TRBJ1-5; D is possibly TRBD1 (6 bases). Trimming removed 6 bases from V and 7 bases from J, with 10 bases in between. Germline assignment: CDR1 MDHEN and CDR2 SYDVKM. The CDR3 is made up of 12 amino acids. The CDR3 sequence: CASRIRGQPQHF. Here the CDR3 DNA reads TGTGCCAGCAGGATCAGGGGCCAGCCCCAGCATTTT.

The gene calls are TRBV29-1 and TRBJ2-3; D perhaps matches TRBD1 (6 bases). There are 14 residues in the CDR3. Germline CDR1 is SQVTM and CDR2 is ANQGSEA. Trimming left V 3 bases short and J 0 bases short, with 10 bases between. The CDR3 DNA reads as TGCAGCGTTGAGACAGGCCGTAGCACAGATACGCAGTATTTT. This sequence encodes CSVETGRSTDTQYF.

V and J are TRBV5-4 and TRBJ1-1, with a possible D match to TRBD1 (5 bases). CDR1 is SGHNT, CDR2 YYREEE, per germline (reference sequence). CDR3 length: 13 residues. V gave up 7 bases and J gave up 1 base, with 11 bases separating them. The CDR3, as DNA: TGTGCCAGCGTAAACCAGGGGAACACTGAAGCTTTCTTT. It yields the protein CASVNQGNTEAFF.

This clonotype was counted a single time. This may arise from a read error, as a much more abundant clone is one base away. This sequence joins TRBV15 and TRBJ2-1; D is unclear. Per the germline V gene, CDR1 is LNHNV and CDR2 is YYDKDF (reference sequence). There are 15 residues in the CDR3. Trimming shortened V by 0 bases and J by 6 bases, and 12 bases separated the two germline ends. CDR3: CATSRDTRNLNEQFF. CDR3 nucleotide sequence: TGTGCCACCAGCAGAGATACCCGGAATCTCAATGAGCAGTTCTTC.

This chain joins TRBV5-1 and TRBJ2-1; no firm D call. The CDR3 length is 16 residues. CDR1 SGHRS and CDR2 YFSETQ come from the germline V gene. V gave up 1 base and J gave up 0 bases, with 11 bases separating them. CDR3 residues: CASSLLGLSSYNEQFF. In DNA, the CDR3 is TGCGCCAGCAGCTTGCTGGGGTTGAGCTCCTACAATGAGCAGTTCTTC.

There are many counts of this clonotype. This rearrangement joins TRBV6-1 to TRBJ1-6; D gene uncertain. Germline V gives CDR1 MNHNS, CDR2 SASEGT. The CDR3 spans 13 residues. With 1 base removed from V and 13 bases from J, the gap between germline ends came to 11 bases. CDR3 DNA: TGTGCCAGCAGTGAAGGGGCCACAACGCCCCTCCACTTT. Its translation: CASSEGATTPLHF.

A word on this clonotype: A clone one base away is much larger, so this may be a read error. The chain couples TRBV6-2 or TRBV6-3 to TRBJ2-7; 11 positions agree with TRBD2. The CDR3 has 17 residues. CDR1 and CDR2 (germline): MNHEY, SVGEGT. V gave up 9 bases and J gave up 7 bases; unmatched junction bases: 20. The CDR3 DNA reads as TGTGCCAGTTCCCGAATCGATCCCCTAGCGGGAGGAAATGAGCAGTACTTC. Translated, it gives CASSRIDPLAGGNEQYF.

Comment on this clonotype: A much larger clone differs from this one at a single base, so this may be a read error. J is TRBJ2-3 and V is TRBV3-1; perhaps TRBD2 as D (5 bases). Germline V CDR1 and CDR2: LGHDT, YNNKEL (reference sequence). This CDR3 contains 14 residues. The CDR3 is CASSQDPGVETRYF. CDR3 nucleotide sequence: TGTGCCAGCAGCCAAGATCCCGGGGTGGAGACGCGGTATTTT.

The CDR3 region has the DNA TGTGCCAGCAGACAGGGTATAGGTGGAAACACCATATATTTT. The encoded protein is CASRQGIGGNTIYF. The gene calls are TRBV2 and TRBJ1-3; perhaps TRBD1 as D (6 bases). The CDR3 sequence is 14 residues long. Germline V gene sequence: CDR1 SNHLY, CDR2 FYNNEI. V was shortened by 6 bases and J by 3 bases, with 12 bases between the two germline ends.

This clonotype appeared a single time. The chain employs TRBV7-2 and TRBJ2-1; 14 nucleotides line up with TRBD2. The CDR3 consists of 16 residues. The V segment lost 6 bases and the J segment 7 bases; nucleotides outside the gene matches: 8. Per the germline V gene, CDR1 is SGHTA and CDR2 is FQGNSA. CDR3 coding DNA: TGTGCCAGCAGATTCCCGGGACTAGCGGGAGAAAATGAGCAGTTCTTC. As protein: CASRFPGLAGENEQFF. Full variable domain (remainder filled in from reference TRBV7-2 and TRBJ2-1): GAGVSQSPSNKVTEKGKDVELRCDPISGHTALYWYRQSLGQGLEFLIYFQGNSAPDKSGLPSDRFSAERTGGSVSTLTIQRTQQEDSAVYLCASRFPGLAGENEQFFGPGTRLTVL.

This clonotype has at least ten counts. The chain recombines TRBV28 with TRBJ2-7; TRBD2 agrees at 9 bases. The V gene's germline CDR1 is MDHEN and CDR2 SYDVKM. V dropped 0 bases and J dropped 0; count of bases not matched to a gene: 0. The CDR3 length is 15 residues. The CDR3 loop is CASSLWTSGSYEQYF. The CDR3, as DNA: TGTGCCAGCAGTTTATGGACTAGCGGCTCCTACGAGCAGTACTTC.

The chain joins TRBV7-9 to TRBJ1-2, with TRBD1 as a possible D gene (6 bases). Germline values: CDR1 SEHNR, CDR2 FQNEAQ (reference sequence). V was trimmed by 4 bases and J by 4 bases, leaving 16 bases between them. The CDR3 is 15 amino acids. Here the CDR3 DNA reads TGTGCCAGCAGCTCTGCCCTGGACAGAACCTATGGCTACACCTTC. It specifies CASSSALDRTYGYTF.

Remarks on this clonotype: This may arise from a read error, as a much more abundant clone is one base away. It is likely a read error, because the conserved phenylalanine at the end of the CDR3 is missing. The chain has TRBV28 and TRBJ1-2; 8 bases are shared with TRBD1. Germline V gene data show CDR1 as MDHEN and CDR2 as SYDVKM. V lost 6 bases and J lost 4; bases outside the gene matches: 10. This CDR3 is built from 15 residues. The CDR3 DNA reads as TGTGCCAGCAGATCTATTCACAGGGGGGGCTATGGCTACACCCTC. This encodes CASRSIHRGGYGYTL.

This chain uses TRBV10-3 with TRBJ2-2, with TRBD2 matching over 9 bases. The ends lost 2 bases at V and 7 bases at J; junction bases unmatched: 5. CDR3 length equals 15 residues. CDR1 ENHRY and CDR2 SYGVKD come from the germline V gene. The CDR3 loop reads CAISERLAGIGELFF. DNA of the CDR3: TGTGCCATCAGTGAGCGCCTAGCGGGAATCGGGGAGCTGTTTTTT.

This clonotype occurred a few times. In DNA, the CDR3 is TGCAGTGCTAGATCTGGGGGGATCGGTTCACCCCTCCACTTT. This codes for CSARSGGIGSPLHF. This chain joins TRBV20-1 and TRBJ1-6; a possible D gene is TRBD1 (5 bases). V lost 2 bases to trimming and J lost 9 bases, with 14 bases between them. Looked up from germline, CDR1 is DFQATT and CDR2 is SNEGSKA (reference sequence). This CDR3 has 14 residues.

This chain joins TRBV28 and TRBJ2-1; D possibly matches TRBD1 or TRBD2 (6 bases each). This CDR3 is 16 amino acids long. Trimming stripped 3 bases from V and 6 bases from J, with 18 bases between. Looked up from germline, CDR1 is MDHEN and CDR2 is SYDVKM. The CDR3 DNA reads TGTGCCAGCAGTTTTCCCTGGCGGGAAGGGGGCAATGAGCAGTTCTTC. This gives the protein CASSFPWREGGNEQFF.

About this clonotype: One junction end disagrees with the germline gene, perhaps due to a read error. In DNA form, the CDR3 reads TGTGCCGGCAGCTTTCCCCAACAGGGGACCTATGGCTACACCTTC. Encoded protein: CAGSFPQQGTYGYTF. This rearrangement joins TRBV7-2 to TRBJ1-2; 7 bases agree with TRBD1. CDR1 is SGHTA, CDR2 FQGNSA, per germline. CDR3 size: 15 residues.

The genes are TRBV20-1 and TRBJ2-7, with TRBD2 matching 13 bases. V lost 5 bases, J lost 5 bases, and 6 bases stayed unmatched. The germline gives CDR1 DFQATT, CDR2 SNEGSKA (reference sequence). CDR3 length: 14 residues. CDR3 in DNA: TGCAGTGCTCCCCGGACTAGCGGGAGCGACGAGCAGTACTTC. This gives the protein CSAPRTSGSDEQYF.

This clonotype was counted at least ten times. The V and J genes are TRBV28 and TRBJ1-1; D is unclear. V lost 5 bases and J 0 bases, leaving 13 bases between the germline ends. This CDR3 has 15 amino acids. The germline gives CDR1 MDHEN, CDR2 SYDVKM. DNA of the CDR3: TGTGCCAGCAGTCTACCGGCGACCATGAACACTGAAGCTTTCTTT. Its translation is CASSLPATMNTEAFF.

Ten or more counts support this clonotype. The chain employs TRBV4-2 and TRBJ2-5; D is unresolved. The germline V gene encodes CDR1 LGHNA and CDR2 YNFKEQ. The length of the CDR3 is 14 residues. V was shortened by 0 bases and J by 2 bases, with 7 bases between the two germline ends. The CDR3 is CASSQEWIQETQYF. CDR3 nucleotide sequence: TGTGCCAGCAGCCAAGAGTGGATACAAGAGACCCAGTACTTC.

This clonotype showed up just once. This rearrangement joins TRBV15 to TRBJ2-7, with TRBD1 matching 11 bases. The CDR3 length is 16 residues. CDR1 and CDR2 from the germline V gene are LNHNV and YYDKDF (reference sequence). Trimming took 7 bases from V and 5 from J; bases not matched to a gene: 13. The CDR3 here is CATIGRRGQGGHEQYF. The DNA of the CDR3 is TGTGCCACCATCGGAAGACGGGGACAGGGGGGACACGAGCAGTACTTC. Combining the CDR3 with reference TRBV15 and TRBJ2-7 gives the whole variable domain DAMVIQNPRYQVTQFGKPVTLSCSQTLNHNVMYWYQQKSSQAPKLLFHYYDKDFNNEADTPDNFQSRRPNTSFCFLDIRSPGLGDTAMYLCATIGRRGQGGHEQYFGPGTRLTVT.

The chain recombines TRBV4-2 with TRBJ2-3, with D tentatively TRBD1 (6 bases). The V and J ends lost 6 bases and 2 bases respectively, with 24 bases between them. The length of the CDR3 is 18 residues. The germline CDR1 and CDR2 sequences are LGHNA and YNFKEQ. In DNA form, the CDR3 reads TGTGCCAGCAGACCGACCACTTCCATTACAGGGTACACAGATACGCAGTATTTT. Translated, it gives CASRPTTSITGYTDTQYF.

The CDR3 region has the DNA TGCAGTGCCACGGGACAGGGCCTTAATGAAAAACTGTTTTTT. It specifies CSATGQGLNEKLFF. The chain uses TRBV20-1 and TRBJ1-4; 9 nucleotides agree with TRBD1. CDR1 and CDR2 (germline): DFQATT, SNEGSKA (reference sequence). CDR3 length: 14 residues. V was pared by 6 bases and J by 4 bases, with 6 bases of the junction left unmatched.

The V call is TRBV27, the J call TRBJ2-7; a weak D match, TRBD1 (6 bases). Germline V CDR1 and CDR2: MNHEY, SMNVEV (reference sequence). The CDR3 consists of 15 residues. V shed 4 bases and J shed 6 bases, with 19 bases lying between them. In DNA form, the CDR3 reads TGTGCCAGCAGTTCGCGCGACAGGTTTTTACGCGAGCAGTACTTC. Translation gives CASSSRDRFLREQYF.

CDR3 bases: TGTGCCAGCAGTTCTTGGGGCTCACCCCATTTCAACACCGGGGAGCTGTTTTTT. It specifies CASSSWGSPHFNTGELFF. The rearrangement joins TRBV12-3 or TRBV12-4 to TRBJ2-2; TRBD1 might be the D (5 bases). The CDR3 consists of 18 residues. V lost 4 bases and J 2 bases, leaving 20 bases between the germline ends.